This T cell receptor (beta chain) stems from a study of T cell clonotyping in hematopoietic cell transplantation. The CDR3 contains 11 residues. The V end was cut by 7 bases, the J end by 1 base, with 4 bases between. CDR1 is SNHLY, CDR2 FYNNEI, per germline. Time point: recipient sample about 28 days before transplant, after cytoreduction. Measured with immunoSEQ multiplex PCR; TCRdb has only the in-frame clones, and not every one. The sample records about 21,000 clones, approximately 87% being singletons. The chain joins TRBV2 to TRBJ1-1; D uncertain. This clonotype was obtained from a young man with biphenotypic leukemia. Some clones in this sample may be carry-over from other donors' samples. The sample consisted of peripheral blood mononuclear cells, taken before stem cell transplant. The CDR3 nucleotides read TGTGCCAGCAATCAGAACACTGAAGCTTTCTTT. It specifies CASNQNTEAFF.